This T cell receptor beta chain stems from a study of technical replicates of blood from a few donors. TCRdb's table, derived via immunoSEQ multiplex PCR, lists solely in-frame clones and lacks some. The sample has roughly 100,000 clones, approximately 96% seen once. V trimming: 6 bases; J trimming: 8 bases; junction bases outside the gene matches: 2. The CDR3 contains 14 residues. Germline V lookup: CDR1 SGHAT, CDR2 FQNNGV. This clonotype was obtained from a human donor in good health. The chain joins TRBV11-2 to TRBJ2-1, with 15 bases matching TRBD2. The material sequenced was T cells isolated from PBMCs. CDR3 protein: CASRGLAGGYEQFF. The CDR3 coding sequence is TGTGCCAGCAGGGGACTAGCGGGAGGCTATGAGCAGTTCTTC.